This note documents a single T cell receptor beta chain sequence. This clone was recorded only once. What this receptor recognizes is not known. The sample holds no much larger clone one base away, and base qualities are not on file. Using the deep immunoSEQ assay, TCR CDR3 regions were amplified from genomic DNA by multiplex PCR. For each cell subset, the extracted genomic DNA was distributed evenly across all wells of several immunoSEQ 96-well plates, and each plate served as one replicate. For sorted subsets, 200 to 250 ng of genomic DNA, equivalent to 30,000 or so T cell genomes, went into each replicate PCR. Purified libraries were measured with a Qubit 3.0 fluorometer, size-checked on a Bioanalyzer 2100, and measured again with the KAPA Library Quantification kit. Each immunoSEQ 96-well plate was sequenced on its own single-read 150-cycle Illumina NextSeq 550 flow cell. Per the authors' processing: Because only junctional sequences without quality scores were contained in the immunoSEQ output, filtering matching that applied to full-length reads could not be performed. Sequences were annotated with PyIR, a Python wrapper for IgBLAST v1.9, and V/J genes and CDR3 were assigned using IMGT germline references. Reads were filtered out if the reads had weak V/J assignments (E-value above 1e-6), no CDR3, stop codons, out-of-frame junctions, or ambiguous translated residues. V3J clonotypes were defined as sequences sharing an identical inferred V gene, J gene, and CDR3 amino acid sequence. The percentage overlap between two repertoires was calculated by dividing the number of shared unique clonotypes by the size of the smaller repertoire. Richness of each repertoire was evaluated using RTK rarefaction, the Chao1 estimator, and Recon v2.1 estimates of unobserved clonotypes. Generation probabilities for all TCRbeta clonotypes obtained by the gDNA method from several donors were computed using OLGA. In TCRdb, the immuneACCESS table is reduced to in-frame sequences with V and J assigned. These tables do not hold every clone; where another copy was compared, an unresolved V gene accounts for under half, and the others remain unexplained. V, J and clone size reflect that table, while D and trimming were determined from the DNA. Counted in this sample were hundreds of thousands of clones; about 74% of them appeared once. The top ten clones comprise under 2% of the sample.

From V the trimming removes 4 bases and from J it removes 3 bases, while the gene matches leave 6 bases of the junction unaccounted for. From the cysteine up to the phenylalanine, the CDR3 has a length of 15 residues. Just the 45-base CDR3 DNA is kept, in frame starting at base 1. CDR1 ENHRY and CDR2 SYGVKD are derived from the germline V gene. These data are taken from a study of shared clonotypes between healthy human individuals (dated by TCRdb to 2018 to 2020). As for the study more broadly: The cohort comprised a couple of women and a few men aged 18 to 49 years. For each donor, three plates each were used for CD4 naive and CD4 memory, two plates were used for CD8 naive, and one plate was used for CD8 memory. Between about 0.94 and 8.9 billion PBMCs per donor were obtained by leukapheresis. To increase sequencing depth and limit assay-specific biases, TCR repertoire library preparation and sequencing were carried out by different laboratories using diverse techniques. To estimate repertoire size and how much clonotype sharing occurs between individuals, the study deeply sequenced the blood TCR repertoires of five or six healthy adults.

Results and caveats for the whole study, not just this receptor: Estimated clonotype richness was generally larger for naive than for memory subsets. Rarefaction of sorted-subset datasets indicated incomplete sequencing despite the large sequencing depth. Compared with non-shared clonotypes, clonotypes shared by all four sorted-subset donors had higher generation probabilities. The genetic and exposure-history diversity represented was limited by the small number of donors. Only blood was sampled, and tissue TCR repertoires likely differ from those in blood. Sharing across several donors was observed for approximately 5% of naive CD4, 3.5% of naive CD8, 2% to 2.5% of memory CD4, and over 0.3% of memory CD8 clonotypes. Pairwise subsampling led to the expectation that sequencing depth would affect the degree of clonotype sharing among donors.

The donors were healthy, HIV-negative adults with no recently reported acute infections or vaccinations. Every donor was a Caucasian adult residing in Nashville, Tennessee, USA. CD4+ T cells were enriched by magnetic negative selection, after which naive cells were positively selected on CD45RA and the negative fraction was taken as the memory subset. Blood was collected by leukapheresis, and PBMCs were isolated by Ficoll-Histopaque density gradient centrifugation and then cryopreserved in liquid nitrogen vapor phase. Purity and quantity of every magnetically sorted T cell population were checked by analytical flow cytometry. From each sorted fraction, genomic DNA was isolated and quantified by UV absorbance on a Nanodrop 2000c.

The TCR originated in a woman in her 30s in good health. Sequencing input: memory CD4+ T cells sorted from blood. This specimen's cell subset or site label, per the study, means: CD45RA-negative fraction. The rearranged segments are TRBV10-3 and TRBJ2-1; 7 bases in between match TRBD2. CDR3 protein: CAISGGGGSYNEQFF. In nucleotides, the sequence is TGTGCCATCAGTGGGGGTGGCGGGAGCTACAATGAGCAGTTCTTC.